This T cell receptor beta chain originates from a study of cytomegalovirus exposure and HLA in healthy donors. Points from the study as a whole: When a later analysis was performed, an Asian-associated ancestry cluster reportedly had fewer N-insertions than the roughly 670-donor mean. One variant, a missense change in DCLRE1C, was linked in a later analysis to TCR beta V- and J-gene trimming.

For this clone: What it recognizes is unknown.

As for the donors, each was a healthy bone marrow donor. PCR used 60 Vbeta primers and 13 Jbeta primers. Generated by immunoSEQ multiplex PCR, the TCRdb table keeps only in-frame clones and is missing some. Here the sample spans 150,000 to 200,000 clones, roughly 80% being singletons. Germline V gene data show CDR1 as SGHDT and CDR2 as YYEEEE. The CDR3 consists of 15 residues. The V end lost 1 base, the J end lost 2 bases, and 13 bases lay between the germline ends. The sample comprised PBMCs. The TCR was taken from a male donor in good health and CMV-seropositive. The chain carries TRBV5-6 and TRBJ2-7; weak D call: TRBD2 (7 bases). The CDR3 bases are TGTGCCAGCAGCTTGACGGGGGAGGGGGCCTACGAGCAGTACTTC. It encodes CASSLTGEGAYEQYF.